The source of this TCR beta chain is a study of shared clonotypes between healthy human individuals. About the research overall: Contributing individuals were two females and a few males aged 18 to 49.

Overall study results and limits: Non-shared clonotypes were found to have lower generation probabilities than the clonotypes that were shared by all four of the sorted-subset donors. Among donors, the sharing of clonotypes was expected to be influenced by sequencing depth.

To note about this clone: The target antigen is unknown.

Only Caucasian adults living in Nashville, Tennessee made up the donor group. J was trimmed by 6 bases and V by 6 bases; bases with no gene match: 9. The germline V gene encodes CDR1 SGHRS and CDR2 YFSETQ. There are 14 residues in the CDR3. Assay used: immunoSEQ multiplex PCR; TCRdb lists only in-frame clones, some missing. The sample carries millions of clones, 85% to 95% recorded once. V usage is TRBV5-1 and J usage is TRBJ1-2; 9 bases fit TRBD1. The sequence was collected from a man aged 18 to 35 in good health. The sequenced sample consisted of naive CD4+ T cells sorted from blood. Subset reported: CD45RA+ positively selected. CDR3: CASTPLQGADGYTF. The DNA of the CDR3 is TGCGCCAGCACTCCTCTACAGGGGGCGGATGGCTACACCTTC. The full variable domain, with the rest looked up from reference TRBV5-1 and TRBJ1-2, is KAGVTQTPRYLIKTRGQQVTLSCSPISGHRSVSWYQQTPGQGLQFLFEYFSETQRNKGNFPGRFSGRQFSNSRSEMNVSTLELGDSALYLCASTPLQGADGYTFGSGTRLTVV.